The 30 T cell receptor beta chains given below trace back to one sample, sequenced in a study of blood T cell repertoires in COVID-19. The data were produced by immunoSEQ multiplex PCR, yet TCRdb's version contains in-frame clones alone and is incomplete. The top ten hold 2.5% to 3% of the sample, which has 250,000 to 300,000 clones, about four fifths seen once. The specimen was peripheral blood. The receptors stem from a woman aged 55-70 years with active or convalescent COVID-19.

This clone was counted a single time. The chain couples TRBV5-8 to TRBJ2-6; D may be TRBD2 (5 bases). Germline V gene lookup returns CDR1 SGHTS and CDR2 YDEGEE. Deletions cut 4 bases from V and 1 base from J, with 9 bases between. This CDR3 spans 15 amino acids. The CDR3 DNA sequence: TGTGCCAGCAGCCTACCGGGGTCTGGGGCCAACGTCCTGACTTTC. Translated, it gives CASSLPGSGANVLTF. Full variable domain (rest looked up from reference TRBV5-8 and TRBJ2-6): EAGVTQSPTHLIKTRGQQATLRCSPISGHTSVYWYQQALGLGLQFLLWYDEGEERNRGNFPPRFSGRQFPNYSSELNVNALELEDSALYLCASSLPGSGANVLTFGAGSRLTVL.

Worth noting for this clone: The same CDR3 can be traced to other DNA sequences in this sample. The rearrangement links TRBV7-2 to TRBJ1-1, with D possibly being TRBD1 (5 bases). The germline V gene encodes CDR1 SGHTA and CDR2 FQGNSA. CDR3 length: 13 amino acids. Trimming shortened V by 1 base and J by 3 bases, and 6 bases separated the two germline ends. The CDR3: CASSLVRDTEAFF. The DNA of the CDR3 is TGTGCCAGCAGCTTAGTCAGGGACACTGAAGCTTTCTTT.

J is TRBJ2-7 and V is TRBV7-9; no firm D call. V shed 8 bases and J shed 1 base, with 9 bases lying between them. Germline assignment: CDR1 SEHNR and CDR2 FQNEAQ (reference sequence). This CDR3 has 12 residues. Here the CDR3 reads CASGGESYEQYF. CDR3 DNA sequence: TGTGCCAGCGGCGGCGAATCCTACGAGCAGTACTTC.

This chain links TRBV7-9 with TRBJ2-5; 7 bases are shared with TRBD1. V lost 3 bases to trimming and J lost 2 bases; unmatched junction nucleotides: 9. From germline, CDR1 is SEHNR and CDR2 FQNEAQ (reference sequence). The CDR3 spans 16 residues. The CDR3 here is CASSFSEGTEQETQYF. The DNA of the CDR3 is TGTGCCAGCAGCTTTAGTGAAGGGACAGAACAAGAGACCCAGTACTTC.

The chain combines TRBV6-2 or TRBV6-3 with TRBJ1-2; TRBD1 matches at 8 bases. With 2 bases clipped from V and 1 base from J, the junction kept 12 bases outside the gene matches. The CDR3 has 18 residues. CDR1 and CDR2 (germline): MNHEY, SVGEGT. The CDR3 DNA sequence: TGTGCCAGCAGTTACCCCAATCCCCGGGACAGGCTTAACTATGGCTACACCTTC. Residues: CASSYPNPRDRLNYGYTF.

This rearrangement joins TRBV3-1 (or the pseudogene TRBV3-2) to TRBJ2-7; D possibly corresponds to TRBD2 (6 bases). Per germline, CDR1 LGHDT and CDR2 YNNKEL (reference sequence). This CDR3 is 15 amino acids long. V was cut by 2 bases and J by 2 bases, with 13 bases left in between. CDR3 sequence (DNA): TGTGCCAGCAGCCAATGGGCGGGGCCAACCTACGAGCAGTACTTC. As protein: CASSQWAGPTYEQYF.

This chain connects TRBV11-2 to TRBJ2-5; D perhaps matches TRBD2 (5 bases). This CDR3 has 14 amino acids. Deletions cut 2 bases from V and 2 bases from J, with 9 bases between. The V gene's germline CDR1 is SGHAT and CDR2 FQNNGV. Here the CDR3 reads CASSLPGFQETQYF. The CDR3 region has the DNA TGTGCCAGCAGCTTACCGGGGTTTCAAGAGACCCAGTACTTC.

The chain has TRBV12-5 and TRBJ2-1; the D is unclear. This CDR3 region has 13 residues. The V gene's germline CDR1 is LGHNT and CDR2 FRNRAP. Trimming cost V 6 bases and J 7 bases, with 13 bases left between them. The CDR3 reads CASGSSGPNEQFF. CDR3 DNA sequence: TGTGCTAGTGGCTCTAGTGGTCCAAATGAGCAGTTCTTC.

The chain uses TRBV2 and TRBJ2-3; D not certain. With 4 bases removed from V and 0 bases from J, the gap between germline ends came to 8 bases. From germline, CDR1 is SNHLY and CDR2 FYNNEI. The CDR3 is 14 residues long. In DNA form, the CDR3 reads TGTGCCAGCAGTGTGACGGAGAGCACAGATACGCAGTATTTT. It yields the protein CASSVTESTDTQYF. Full variable domain (outside the CDR3, taken from reference TRBV2 and TRBJ2-3): EPEVTQTPSHQVTQMGQEVILRCVPISNHLYFYWYRQILGQKVEFLVSFYNNEISEKSEIFDDQFSVERPDGSNFTLKIRSTKLEDSAMYFCASSVTESTDTQYFGPGTRLTVL.

The chain carries TRBV5-1 and TRBJ1-1; 7 positions match TRBD1. The CDR3 sequence is 18 residues long. With 2 bases clipped from V and 0 bases from J, the junction kept 13 bases outside the gene matches. Germline CDR1 reads SGHRS; CDR2 reads YFSETQ. As DNA, the CDR3 is TGCGCCAGCAGCTTATACAGGGGATCGACCACAATGAACACTGAAGCTTTCTTT. Translated: CASSLYRGSTTMNTEAFF.

V is TRBV6-5 and J is TRBJ1-5; TRBD1 might be the D (6 bases). The germline V gene encodes CDR1 MNHEY and CDR2 SVGAGI. The V gene lost 6 bases and the J gene lost 2 bases, with 11 bases spanning the gap. This CDR3 has 14 amino acids. The CDR3 sequence: CASSLGGGNQPQHF. CDR3 nucleotides: TGTGCCAGCAGCTTAGGGGGGGGCAATCAGCCCCAGCATTTT.

This clone showed up just once. The rearrangement uses TRBV7-6 and TRBJ2-1; D possibly corresponds to TRBD2 (5 bases). Germline CDR1 SGHVS, CDR2 FNYEAQ. CDR3 size: 17 residues. V was pared by 5 bases and J by 0 bases, with 17 bases between. CDR3 DNA: TGTGCCAGCAGCCTACTAGACTCGAAGGACTCCTACAATGAGCAGTTCTTC. It encodes CASSLLDSKDSYNEQFF.

The V and J genes are TRBV7-9 and TRBJ1-6, with no clear D. The V end lost 2 bases, the J end lost 8 bases, and 10 bases lay between the germline ends. The CDR3 covers 14 residues. The germline V gene encodes CDR1 SEHNR and CDR2 FQNEAQ (reference sequence). The CDR3 region has the DNA TGTGCCAGCAGCTTATCCACGGGAGATTCACCCCTCCACTTT. Translated, it gives CASSLSTGDSPLHF.

This clone has just one count. This chain uses TRBV4-2 with TRBJ2-7; 7 bases match TRBD1. V shed 1 base, J shed 5 bases, and the junction held 11 bases outside the gene matches. The CDR3 runs 16 residues. Germline V lookup: CDR1 LGHNA, CDR2 YNFKEQ. The CDR3 DNA reads TGTGCCAGCAGCCAAGGAGCGACAGGGAGCTTCGACGAGCAGTACTTC. Its translation: CASSQGATGSFDEQYF.

The V gene is TRBV20-1, the J gene TRBJ2-1, with 8 nucleotides matching TRBD2. Trimming cost V 3 bases and J 4 bases; bases outside gene matches: 2. This CDR3 comprises 13 residues. CDR1 and CDR2 from the germline V gene are DFQATT and SNEGSKA (reference sequence). The CDR3: CSASRGGYNEQFF. CDR3 sequence (DNA): TGCAGTGCTAGTCGGGGGGGGTACAATGAGCAGTTCTTC.

This chain uses TRBV6-5 with TRBJ1-2; 11 positions agree with TRBD1. The junction had 9 bases not matched to a gene; V was cut back by 7 bases and J by 8 bases. Per germline, CDR1 MNHEY and CDR2 SVGAGI. There are 14 residues in the CDR3. Here the CDR3 reads CASTETGQGGGYTF. For the CDR3, the DNA is TGTGCCAGCACGGAGACGGGACAGGGGGGAGGCTACACCTTC.

The J gene is TRBJ2-1, the V gene TRBV21-1; the D call TRBD2 from the table was never checked on the DNA. TRBV21-1 counts as a pseudogene. The CDR3 sequence is 16 residues long. The CDR3 region has the DNA TGTGCCAGCAGCAAATGGAGGAGGAGCTCCTACAATGAGCAGTTCTTC. Translating it yields CASSKWRRSSYNEQFF.

The gene calls are TRBV15 and TRBJ2-2, with D possibly being TRBD1 (5 bases). V was clipped by 5 bases and J by 3 bases, with 13 bases between them. Germline V gene lookup returns CDR1 LNHNV and CDR2 YYDKDF (reference sequence). The CDR3 contains 15 residues. CDR3 amino acids: CATSGAQGYTGELFF. In DNA, the CDR3 is TGTGCCACCAGCGGGGCCCAGGGTTACACCGGGGAGCTGTTTTTT. The full variable domain, its missing parts supplied by reference TRBV15 and TRBJ2-2, is DAMVIQNPRYQVTQFGKPVTLSCSQTLNHNVMYWYQQKSSQAPKLLFHYYDKDFNNEADTPDNFQSRRPNTSFCFLDIRSPGLGDTAMYLCATSGAQGYTGELFFGEGSRLTVL.

This chain joins TRBV6-5 and TRBJ2-5, with 12 bases aligning to TRBD2. The V gene's germline CDR1 is MNHEY and CDR2 SVGAGI. The CDR3 covers 15 residues. Trimming took 6 bases from V and 4 from J; bases not matched to a gene: 6. The CDR3 DNA reads TGTGCCAGCAGCCTAGCGGGGGGGCTGGTAGAGACCCAGTACTTC. Protein sequence: CASSLAGGLVETQYF.

The sample holds a few counts of this clone. The genes are TRBV18 and TRBJ1-2, with D possibly being TRBD1 (5 bases). Germline V gene lookup returns CDR1 KGHSH and CDR2 LQKENI. The CDR3 spans 13 residues. V was pared by 3 bases and J by 6 bases, with 11 bases between. The CDR3 coding sequence is TGTGCCAGCTCACCGCAGGGTAGGGATGGCTACACCTTC. It codes for CASSPQGRDGYTF.

The chain recombines TRBV5-1 with TRBJ1-4; 8 bases match TRBD1. From germline, CDR1 is SGHRS and CDR2 YFSETQ. With V trimmed by 5 bases and J by 8 bases, 8 bases remained unmatched. This CDR3 has 14 amino acids. The CDR3 here is CASRWQGDREKLFF. For the CDR3, the DNA is TGCGCCAGCAGGTGGCAGGGGGACAGGGAAAAACTGTTTTTT.

The chain is built from TRBV6-2 or TRBV6-3 and TRBJ2-5; possible D gene TRBD1, 6 bases. The CDR3 is made up of 15 amino acids. Trimming stripped 4 bases from V and 2 bases from J, with 14 bases between. Germline CDR1 MNHEY, CDR2 SVGEGT. In DNA form, the CDR3 reads TGTGCCAGCAGTTCGACACAGGGTGTTCAAGAGACCCAGTACTTC. It encodes CASSSTQGVQETQYF.

The CDR3 region has the DNA TGTGCCAGCAGCCTACTCGACTTGAACACTGAAGCTTTCTTT. It specifies CASSLLDLNTEAFF. V and J are TRBV3-1 (or the pseudogene TRBV3-2) and TRBJ1-1, with unresolved D. Per the germline V gene, CDR1 is LGHDT and CDR2 is YNNKEL (reference sequence). The CDR3 is 14 amino acids. The V end lost 4 bases, the J end lost 0 bases, and 9 bases lay between the germline ends.

V usage is TRBV30 and J usage is TRBJ1-3; TRBD1 might be the D (6 bases). V was clipped by 2 bases and J by 1 base, with 18 bases between them. Germline-derived CDR1 and CDR2 are GTSNPN and SVGIG (reference sequence). This CDR3 is 17 amino acids long. The CDR3 reads CAWSRLQGTQSGNTIYF. The CDR3 coding sequence is TGTGCCTGGAGTCGGTTACAGGGAACCCAGTCTGGAAACACCATATATTTT.

This chain connects TRBV20-1 to TRBJ1-2; D possibly corresponds to TRBD1 (5 bases). Germline-derived CDR1 and CDR2 are DFQATT and SNEGSKA (reference sequence). V lost 3 bases, J lost 8 bases, and 10 bases lay in between. The CDR3 has 11 residues. The CDR3 DNA sequence: TGCAGTGCTAGCTGGGGCTGGGGCTACACCTTC. Its protein is CSASWGWGYTF.

The chain carries TRBV4-1 and TRBJ2-3, with a weak D call TRBD1 (6 bases). This CDR3 has 16 residues. The V and J ends lost 0 bases and 6 bases respectively, with 16 bases between them. Germline loops: CDR1 MGHRA, CDR2 YSYEKL. CDR3 sequence reads: CASSQDSRGLGDTQYF. CDR3 in DNA: TGCGCCAGCAGCCAAGATTCCAGGGGCCTAGGGGATACGCAGTATTTT.

This clone was recorded only once. CDR3 region: CASSVLSGGLDEQFF. The CDR3 nucleotides are TGTGCCAGCAGTGTCCTTTCGGGGGGCCTGGATGAGCAGTTCTTC. V usage is TRBV6-4 and J usage is TRBJ2-1, with D possibly being TRBD2 (7 bases). The germline V gene encodes CDR1 MRHNA and CDR2 SNTAGT. V lost 4 bases and J 8 bases, leaving 18 bases between the germline ends. The CDR3 spans 15 residues.

V gene TRBV5-1 combines with J gene TRBJ2-2; TRBD1 matches at 7 bases. Losses at the gene ends were 3 bases for V and 4 bases for J; bases not matched to a gene: 3. This CDR3 has 14 residues. Germline CDR1 is SGHRS and CDR2 is YFSETQ. This chain's CDR3 is CASSWAGGTGELFF. For the CDR3, the DNA is TGCGCCAGCAGCTGGGCAGGGGGCACCGGGGAGCTGTTTTTT. The complete variable domain, with remaining parts taken from reference TRBV5-1 and TRBJ2-2, reads KAGVTQTPRYLIKTRGQQVTLSCSPISGHRSVSWYQQTPGQGLQFLFEYFSETQRNKGNFPGRFSGRQFSNSRSEMNVSTLELGDSALYLCASSWAGGTGELFFGEGSRLTVL.

The genes are TRBV29-1 and TRBJ1-1; 9 bases align to TRBD1. Germline values: CDR1 SQVTM, CDR2 ANQGSEA. This CDR3 has 14 amino acids. After removal of 6 bases from V and 4 bases from J, the junction contained 9 bases not matched to a gene. CDR3 nucleotides: TGCAGCGTCCGAGGGACAGGGTGGGCCACTGAAGCTTTCTTT. This encodes CSVRGTGWATEAFF.

The V and J genes are TRBV4-3 and TRBJ1-1, with 9 nucleotides matching TRBD1. V lost 5 bases and J lost 3; bases outside the gene matches: 7. Per the germline V gene, CDR1 is LGHNA and CDR2 is YSLEER. The CDR3 loop spans 15 amino acids. CDR3 nucleotide sequence: TGCGCCAGCAGCGTACAGGGGGCTGAGTACACTGAAGCTTTCTTT. Translated, it gives CASSVQGAEYTEAFF.